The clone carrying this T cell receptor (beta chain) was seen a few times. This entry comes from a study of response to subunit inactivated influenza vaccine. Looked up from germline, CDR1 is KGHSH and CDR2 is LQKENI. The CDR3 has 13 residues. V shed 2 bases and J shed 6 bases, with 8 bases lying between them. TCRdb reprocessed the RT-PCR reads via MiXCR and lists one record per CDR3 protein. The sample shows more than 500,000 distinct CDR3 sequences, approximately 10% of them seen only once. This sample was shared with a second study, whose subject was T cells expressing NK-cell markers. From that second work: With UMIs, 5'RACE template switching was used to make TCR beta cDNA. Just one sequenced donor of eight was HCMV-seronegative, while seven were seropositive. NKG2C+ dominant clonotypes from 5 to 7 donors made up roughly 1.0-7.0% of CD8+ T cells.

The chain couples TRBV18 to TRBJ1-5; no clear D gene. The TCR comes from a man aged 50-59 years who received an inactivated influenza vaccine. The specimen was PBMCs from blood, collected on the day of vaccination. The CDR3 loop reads CASSPGRSQPQHF. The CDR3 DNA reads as TGTGCCAGCTCACCAGGGAGGAGTCAGCCCCAGCATTTT. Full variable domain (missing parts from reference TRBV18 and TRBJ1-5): NAGVMQNPRHLVRRRGQEARLRCSPMKGHSHVYWYRQLPEEGLKFMVYLQKENIIDESGMPKERFSAEFPKEGPSILRIQQVVRGDSAAYFCASSPGRSQPQHFGDGTRLSIL.